The T cell receptor beta chain described here comes from a study of neurological immune-mediated disorders. In germline, CDR1 is DFQATT, CDR2 SNEGSKA (reference sequence). The CDR3 has 14 residues. V dropped 6 bases and J dropped 9 bases, with 24 bases sitting between them. Study-wide findings and caveats: When the repertoires were grouped phylogenetically, those of 18 of the 34 multiple sclerosis patients came together in a single cluster of related CDR3 sequences, which points to a possible repertoire-level signature. HTLV-1-associated myelopathy had the most TCR clonal expansion, whereas multiple sclerosis had the least (lower than in healthy controls).

The unsorted libraries originated from 2 million PBMCs that had been stored at -80 C. In this sample, this clonotype turned up a few times. Antigen: not known. 5'RACE generated cDNA with 10-nucleotide random UMIs. MiXCR was run by TCRdb on the 5' RACE reads, yielding one entry per CDR3 protein. The sample has some 38,000 distinct CDR3 sequences; 3.5% to 4% are singletons. The chain has TRBV20-1 and TRBJ2-7; D assignment may be TRBD1 or TRBD2 (5 bases each). This TCR came from a man aged 25-45 years with multiple sclerosis. Sequences were obtained from PBMCs. CDR3 in amino acids: CSAGSSGTARAQYF. The CDR3 coding sequence is TGCAGTGCCGGAAGCTCCGGGACCGCCCGCGCGCAGTACTTC.